This TCR beta chain comes out of a study of T cell repertoires in cytomegalovirus infection (dated by TCRdb to between 2018 and 2021). About the investigation overall: The HLA type of each donor mattered for the analysis, because public TCR beta signatures pointed to carriage of CMV infection along with the matching HLA type.

Overall results and qualifications from the work: In both this cohort and an independent cohort of 350 to 400 donors, the cumulative frequency of public TCR beta family members distinguished carriers of CMV infection plus the relevant HLA type. In the ex vivo response, HLA-C-restricted CMV-specific TCR beta clonotypes were dominant, and in two of eight donors the single most frequent clonotype came from this HLA-C-restricted group.

To note about this clonotype: Its antigen is still unknown. There are no base qualities to consult, and no much larger clone falls within one base.

The sequencing machine was an Illumina HiSeq 1500. The public reads were run again by TCRdb, first through fastp at Q25 and then through MiXCR, and only productive beta chains were kept. Here each entry gathers all rows of one CDR3 protein and keeps the most common genes and DNA. This sample has about 97,000 distinct CDR3 sequences in its table, and more than 15% of those were observed once. About 7.3% of the sample belongs to the ten largest clones. The TCR comes from a human donor in good health (CMV status not recorded). Some clones in this sample may be carry-over from other donors' samples. The sample comprised PBMCs.

CDR3 sequence: CSARRLQENTEAFF. The DNA sequence is TGCAGTGCTAGAAGACTTCAGGAGAACACTGAAGCTTTCTTT. The sequence joins TRBV20-1 to TRBJ1-1; confidence is insufficient to name the D gene. The CDR3 has 14 amino acids, counting the end cysteine and phenylalanine. The DNA shown is the 42-base CDR3, in frame from base 1. The junction shows trimming of 2 bases on V and 1 base on J, plus 11 bases between the germline ends. CDR1 and CDR2 (DFQATT, SNEGSKA) derive from the germline V gene (reference sequence).